This T cell receptor beta chain was sequenced during a study of cytomegalovirus exposure and HLA in healthy donors. A note on this clone: Its antigen is unknown.

Overall study results and limits: With DRB1 most and HLA-C fewest, TCR association rates differed between HLA loci in a later analysis. Per a later analysis, HLA-associated TCR beta chains showed more clonal expansion than other, equally common TCR beta chains.

This CDR3 is built from 14 residues. The germline V and J ends were trimmed by 5 bases and 7 bases, with 14 bases remaining between them. Germline-derived CDR1 and CDR2 are SGHAT and FQNNGV. The PCR was carried out with 60 Vbeta primers and 13 Jbeta primers. TCRdb's table, derived via immunoSEQ multiplex PCR, lists solely in-frame clones and lacks some. This repertoire includes over 40,000 clones. Specimen: PBMCs. This clonotype was sampled from a man aged 25-45 years in good health and CMV-seronegative. The rearrangement joins TRBV11-2 to TRBJ2-2; a possible D gene is TRBD1 (6 bases). This chain's CDR3 is CASSPQGMSGELFF. As DNA, the CDR3 is TGTGCCAGCAGCCCACAGGGAATGAGCGGGGAGCTGTTTTTT.